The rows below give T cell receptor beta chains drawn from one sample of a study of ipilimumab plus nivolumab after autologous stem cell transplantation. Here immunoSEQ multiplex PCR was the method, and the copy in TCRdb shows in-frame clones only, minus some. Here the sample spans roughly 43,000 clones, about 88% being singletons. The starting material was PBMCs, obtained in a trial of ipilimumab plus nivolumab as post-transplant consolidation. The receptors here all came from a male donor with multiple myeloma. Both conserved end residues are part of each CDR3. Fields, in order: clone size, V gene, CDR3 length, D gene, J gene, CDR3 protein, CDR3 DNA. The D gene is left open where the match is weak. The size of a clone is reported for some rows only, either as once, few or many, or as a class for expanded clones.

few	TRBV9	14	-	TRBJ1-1	CASSVGGANTEAFF	TGTGCCAGCAGCGTCGGGGGAGCGAACACTGAAGCTTTCTTT
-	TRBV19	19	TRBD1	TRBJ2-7	CASSPRTGGPSGRSYEQYF	TGTGCCAGTAGTCCAAGGACAGGGGGGCCGAGCGGGAGATCCTACGAGCAGTACTTC
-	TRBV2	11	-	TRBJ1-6	CASSGPSPLHF	TGTGCCAGCTCCGGACCTTCACCCCTCCACTTT
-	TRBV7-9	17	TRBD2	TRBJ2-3	CASSREGIAGAPDTQYF	TGTGCCAGCAGCCGGGAGGGAATAGCGGGAGCCCCGGATACGCAGTATTTT
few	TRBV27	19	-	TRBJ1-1	CASSPRYYRDTSKNTEAFF	TGTGCCAGCAGTCCCCGTTATTATCGGGACACCTCTAAGAACACTGAAGCTTTCTTT
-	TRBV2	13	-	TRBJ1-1	CASSERVNTEAFF	TGTGCCAGCAGTGAACGGGTGAACACTGAAGCTTTCTTT
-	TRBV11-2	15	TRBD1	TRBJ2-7	CASSLGGQGDYEQYF	TGTGCCAGCAGCTTAGGAGGACAGGGTGACTACGAGCAGTACTTC
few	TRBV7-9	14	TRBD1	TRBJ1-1	CASSVSGTGGIAFF	TGTGCCAGCAGCGTATCCGGGACAGGAGGTATCGCTTTCTTT
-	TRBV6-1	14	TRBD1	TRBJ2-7	CAIEPGQGFREQYF	TGTGCCATAGAACCGGGACAGGGATTTCGCGAGCAGTACTTC
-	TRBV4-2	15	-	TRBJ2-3	CASSHSKQGADTQYF	TGTGCCAGCAGCCACTCGAAGCAAGGAGCAGATACGCAGTATTTT
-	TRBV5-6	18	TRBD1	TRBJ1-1	CASSPPGTGALLFTEAFF	TGTGCCAGCAGCCCTCCCGGGACAGGGGCCCTCCTCTTCACTGAAGCTTTCTTT
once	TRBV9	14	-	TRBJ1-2	CASSVSSGTYGYTF	TGTGCCAGCAGCGTTTCATCGGGCACCTATGGCTACACCTTC
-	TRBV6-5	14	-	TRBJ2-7	CATDSFRGSEEQYF	TGTGCCACCGACAGCTTCAGGGGATCCGAGGAGCAGTACTTC
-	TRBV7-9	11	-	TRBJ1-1	CASGVNTEAFF	TGTGCCAGCGGAGTGAACACTGAAGCTTTCTTT
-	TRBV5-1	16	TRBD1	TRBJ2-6	CASSIRQGTGANVLTF	TGCGCCAGCAGCATAAGACAGGGTACAGGGGCCAACGTCCTGACTTTC
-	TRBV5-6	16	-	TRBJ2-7	CASSYRQDLRGYEQYF	TGTGCCAGCAGCTACCGACAGGACCTACGAGGATACGAGCAGTACTTC
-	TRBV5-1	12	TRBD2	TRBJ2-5	CASGDYVETQYF	TGCGCCAGCGGGGACTACGTTGAGACCCAGTACTTC